Listed below are T cell receptor beta chains from one sample, sequenced in a study of T-cell reconstitution after alpha-beta-depleted transplantation in children. TCRdb ran MiXCR on the PCR reads and lists one entry per CDR3 protein. The table records 300,000 to 400,000 distinct CDR3 sequences, around 15% of them present only once. The sample consisted of PBMCs, mostly from graft donor cells, taken 360 days after TCRalphabeta/CD19-depleted stem cell transplant. These receptor sequences come from a male patient between 2 and 9 years old who had a stem cell transplant for acute lymphoblastic leukemia, so the T cells may come from the graft donor. Each CDR3 is given with its conserved first and last residue. The D gene is left open where the match is weak. Expanded clones get a size class; other rows say once, few or many, or leave the size out.

TRBD2	TRBV7-9	16	.	TRBJ2-1	TGTGCCAGCAGCTTTAGCGGGACGGGGAAGTTGGGTGAGCAGTTCTTC	CASSFSGTGKLGEQFF
TRBD2	TRBV7-2	16	few	TRBJ2-7	TGTGCCAGCAGCAAACAGGGGCTAGCGGGAAGCTACGAGCAGTACTTC	CASSKQGLAGSYEQYF
.	TRBV12-3/TRBV12-4	15	many	TRBJ2-1	TGTGCCAGCAGTTCCCCGACTAGGTCCTACAATGAGCAGTTCTTC	CASSSPTRSYNEQFF
.	TRBV19	19	.	TRBJ2-6	TGTGCCAGTAGGACCTTCGGTGGGGGTGGAAGCGCTGGGGCCAACGTCCTGACTTTC	CASRTFGGGGSAGANVLTF
TRBD2	TRBV4-3	16	.	TRBJ2-7	TGCGCCAGCAGCCAAGGGCGGGAGTTCCCAACCTACGAGCAGTACTTC	CASSQGREFPTYEQYF
.	TRBV27	16	.	TRBJ2-7	TGTGCCAGCACCCCCTCAACTCGCGACGGGACAATCAAGCAGTACTTC	CASTPSTRDGTIKQYF
.	TRBV4-2	14	many	TRBJ2-3	TGTGCCAGCAGCCAAGATTCAAGGACAGATACGCAGTATTTT	CASSQDSRTDTQYF
TRBD2	TRBV30	12	.	TRBJ2-1	TGTGCCTGGGCCGGACTAGCGAATGAGCAGTTCTTC	CAWAGLANEQFF
.	TRBV5-1	15	few	TRBJ1-1	TGCGCCAGCAGCTTGGAGGCAGCCTGGGGCACTGAAGCTTTCTTT	CASSLEAAWGTEAFF
TRBD2	TRBV4-3	13	.	TRBJ2-1	TGCGCCAGCAGCCTGACTAGCGGGCATGAGCAGTTCTTC	CASSLTSGHEQFF
.	TRBV20-1	15	.	TRBJ2-7	TGCAGTGCTAGGGCCCCCTCCGGGAGAGGCTACGAGCAGTACTTC	CSARAPSGRGYEQYF
TRBD2	TRBV20-1	13	.	TRBJ2-7	TGCAGTGCGATAGCGGGAGCGGGTACTGAGCAGTACTTC	CSAIAGAGTEQYF
.	TRBV12-3/TRBV12-4	15	.	TRBJ2-7	TGTGCCAGCAGTTGGGGACCCGGACAGACCTACGAGCAGTACTTC	CASSWGPGQTYEQYF
.	TRBV20-1	11	many	TRBJ2-7	TGCAGTGCTAGCGATGGGTACGAGCAGTACTTC	CSASDGYEQYF
.	TRBV20-1	13	.	TRBJ1-2	TGCAGTGCCAGACCGGGACCCTTCTATGGCTACACCTTC	CSARPGPFYGYTF
TRBD2	TRBV24-1	15	few	TRBJ2-5	TGTGCCACCAGTGATTTGAGTAGCGGGAAAGAGACCCAGTACTTC	CATSDLSSGKETQYF
TRBD2	TRBV4-2	14	.	TRBJ2-7	TGTGCCAGCAGCCAAGATTCAGCGGGGTACGAGCAGTACTTC	CASSQDSAGYEQYF
.	TRBV18	14	.	TRBJ2-5	TGTGCCAGCTCACTGCGGGCATTGCAAGAGACCCAGTACTTC	CASSLRALQETQYF
.	TRBV6-5	15	few	TRBJ1-2	TGTGCCAGCACCCGAGGGCAGGGAGGGATCTATGGCTACACCTTC	CASTRGQGGIYGYTF
.	TRBV4-2	20	few	TRBJ2-1	TGTGCCAGCAGCCAAGGGGGGAGTTTAAGCGGTGAGAGCTCCTACAATGAGCAGTTCTTC	CASSQGGSLSGESSYNEQFF
.	TRBV29-1	16	few	TRBJ2-3	TGCAGCGTAGGGAAGGGACTCCTACCCCACACAGATACGCAGTATTTT	CSVGKGLLPHTDTQYF
TRBD1	TRBV7-9	17	.	TRBJ2-4	TGTGCCAGCAGCTTAGTCCAGGTACAGGGGACCAAAAACATTCAGTACTTC	CASSLVQVQGTKNIQYF
TRBD1	TRBV20-1	13	.	TRBJ1-1	TGCAGTGCAAGGCAGGGGGCATATAGTGCAGCTTTCTTT	CSARQGAYSAAFF
.	TRBV5-1	16	.	TRBJ2-2	TGCGCCAGCAGCTTGGTGGGGAGCCCCAACACCGGGGAGCTGTTTTTT	CASSLVGSPNTGELFF
.	TRBV4-3	20	.	TRBJ1-4	TGCGCCAGCAGCCAAGGAGCTGGGGTTGGAGGACCCTACACTAATGAAAAACTGTTTTTT	CASSQGAGVGGPYTNEKLFF
.	TRBV5-1	14	few	TRBJ2-3	TGCGCCAGCAGCCCGCCCCTGGTCGCAGATACGCAGTATTTT	CASSPPLVADTQYF
.	TRBV5-6	16	few	TRBJ2-2	TGTGCCAGCAGCTTGGCGGGCGCGTGGAGCACCGGGGAGCTGTTTTTT	CASSLAGAWSTGELFF
.	TRBV7-9	15	.	TRBJ1-2	TGTGCCAGCAGCCCCGTTCCAGGACAAGGGTGGAGTTACACCTTC	CASSPVPGQGWSYTF
.	TRBV12-3/TRBV12-4	14	.	TRBJ2-3	TGTGCCAGCAGACCTCTAGGGGGCACAGATACGCAGTATTTT	CASRPLGGTDTQYF
.	TRBV6-5	14	many	TRBJ2-1	TGTGCCAGCAGTTACTCGAGCGGACACAATGAGCAGTTCTTC	CASSYSSGHNEQFF
.	TRBV20-1	14	.	TRBJ2-7	TGCAGTGCTAGAGATCAGGCCAGTGACTACGAGCAGTACTTC	CSARDQASDYEQYF
.	TRBV7-2	14	few	TRBJ1-1	TGTGCCAGCAGCCCCCTTGGCGGATACACTGAAGCTTTCTTT	CASSPLGGYTEAFF
TRBD2	TRBV7-7	14	.	TRBJ2-5	TGTGCTAGCAGCTATACTAGCGGACAAGAGACCCAGTACTTC	CASSYTSGQETQYF
TRBD2	TRBV6-1	13	few	TRBJ2-1	TGTGCCAGCAAGGCTAGCGGAACCAATGAGCAGTTCTTC	CASKASGTNEQFF
.	TRBV29-1	14	.	TRBJ2-1	TGCAGCGTTGATCTGGGGCAGACCTACAATGAGCAGTTCTTC	CSVDLGQTYNEQFF
.	TRBV4-1	17	once	TRBJ2-1	TGCGCCAGCAGCCAAGATCGGCGCGGCAGCTCCTACAATGAGCAGTTCTTC	CASSQDRRGSSYNEQFF
.	TRBV30	15	.	TRBJ2-3	TGTGCCTGGAGTTTATACCTCTTGGGATCTGATACGCAGTATTTT	CAWSLYLLGSDTQYF
.	TRBV12-3/TRBV12-4	12	.	TRBJ2-2	TGTGCCAGCAGTTTAGAGTTAAGGGAGCTGTTTTTT	CASSLELRELFF
TRBD2	TRBV3-1	18	few	TRBJ2-5	TGTGCCAGCAGCCACGGACAAAGGACTAGCGGCTACCAAGAGACCCAGTACTTC	CASSHGQRTSGYQETQYF
.	TRBV7-8	17	.	TRBJ2-7	TGTGCCAGCAGCATGCGGCCACCCGGGAGCGGCTCCTACGAGCAGTACTTC	CASSMRPPGSGSYEQYF
TRBD2	TRBV28	17	few	TRBJ2-1	TGTGCCTCCAAAAGGGGGCTAGCGGGATACGAAACAAATGAGCAGTTCTTC	CASKRGLAGYETNEQFF
TRBD2	TRBV4-3	18	many	TRBJ2-1	TGCGCCAGCAGCCAAGAGTTCGGAACTAGCGAAATTTACAATGAGCAGTTCTTC	CASSQEFGTSEIYNEQFF
.	TRBV6-2/TRBV6-3	14	few	TRBJ1-5	TGTGCCAGCAGTCCTCAATATAGCAATCAGCCCCAGCATTTT	CASSPQYSNQPQHF
.	TRBV7-9	12	many	TRBJ2-1	TGTGCCAGCAGATCCAGGGGTGATGAGCAGTTCTTC	CASRSRGDEQFF
.	TRBV29-1	13	few	TRBJ2-1	TGCAGCTGCGGGCTAGCGTGGGGAAATGAGCAGTTCTTC	CSCGLAWGNEQFF
.	TRBV7-2	16	.	TRBJ1-3	TGTGCCAGCAGCTCGGGACTGGGTACCCCTGGAAACACCATATATTTT	CASSSGLGTPGNTIYF
.	TRBV10-3	14	.	TRBJ1-2	TGTGCCATCACTTACGAGGGGGGCGCCGGAGGCTACACCTTC	CAITYEGGAGGYTF
TRBD2	TRBV4-3	20	.	TRBJ2-3	TGCGCCAGCAGCGAACGCGGGAGGGTTCGATGGGATTCTAGCACAGATACGCAGTATTTT	CASSERGRVRWDSSTDTQYF
.	TRBV5-1	14	.	TRBJ2-5	TGCGCCAGCAGCTTGGAGGCCGGGCGAGAGACCCAGTACTTC	CASSLEAGRETQYF
.	TRBV4-3	17	.	TRBJ1-4	TGCGCCAGCAGCCACTCATTCAGGACAGCTACAAATGAAAAACTGTTTTTT	CASSHSFRTATNEKLFF
.	TRBV5-5	19	few	TRBJ2-5	TGTGCCAGCAGCTTGGGGGGCTTGGGATCACAGGGATTCCAAGAGACCCAGTACTTC	CASSLGGLGSQGFQETQYF
.	TRBV27	16	few	TRBJ2-2	.	CASSFFGQGNTGELFF
.	TRBV20-1	10	.	TRBJ2-5	TGCAGTGCTAGATTCGAGACCCAGTACTTC	CSARFETQYF
TRBD2	TRBV4-3	18	.	TRBJ2-3	TGCGCCAGCAGCCAAGGCCGACTAGCGAATCCTAGCACAGATACGCAGTATTTT	CASSQGRLANPSTDTQYF
.	TRBV6-5	14	few	TRBJ1-2	TGTGCCAGCAGTTATAGGGGATTCAACTATGGCTACACCTTC	CASSYRGFNYGYTF
TRBD1	TRBV20-1	15	many	TRBJ1-2	TGCAGTGCTCCCCCCGGGACAGGGGACCTCTATGGCTACACCTTC	CSAPPGTGDLYGYTF
.	TRBV5-1	15	.	TRBJ1-1	TGCGCCAGCAGCCCCCTCAATACAGGTAACACTGAAGCTTTCTTT	CASSPLNTGNTEAFF
.	TRBV12-3/TRBV12-4	12	.	TRBJ2-7	TGTGCCAGCAGTCCTCTCAACTACGAGCAGTACTTC	CASSPLNYEQYF
.	TRBV15	16	.	TRBJ2-5	TGTGCCACCAGCCAGAGGGCACAGAGGCCTAGGGAGACCCAGTACTTC	CATSQRAQRPRETQYF